The rows below give T cell receptor beta chains drawn from one sample of a study of sequential checkpoint blockade in melanoma. Produced via immunoSEQ multiplex PCR; TCRdb's table is partial and in-frame only. The sample lists 35,000 to 40,000 clones, roughly 84% occurring once. This sample comprised CD8+ T cells sorted from blood (inferred from file names), obtained from a patient given nivolumab and ipilimumab in sequence. These receptors came from a human donor with melanoma. CDR3s include the opening cysteine and the closing phenylalanine or tryptophan. Size is stated for part of the rows, as once, few or many counts, or as a class when the clone is expanded.

J gene | clone size | V gene | CDR3 protein
TRBJ2-4 | - | TRBV27 | CASSPYTGVRAKNIQYF
TRBJ2-1 | once | TRBV27 | CASSSHIGQGGNEQFF
TRBJ1-5 | medium-sized | TRBV19 | CASSIFLESNQPQHF
TRBJ2-6 | - | TRBV6-6 | CASKGGIYSGANVLTF
TRBJ1-6 | - | TRBV30 | CAWTGGLGSSPLHF
TRBJ2-2 | - | TRBV2 | CASSEFAGGQGNTGELFF
TRBJ1-5 | - | TRBV4-2 | CASSQDGSSNQPQHF
TRBJ2-3 | - | TRBV27 | CASSPQEGGPTDTQYF
TRBJ2-3 | once | TRBV25-1 | CASSESLATDRGRDTQYF
TRBJ2-7 | - | TRBV10-2 | CATLLAGVNEQYF
TRBJ2-2 | - | TRBV27 | CASSPGTNTGELFF